This TCR beta chain emerged from a study of cytomegalovirus exposure and HLA in healthy donors. About the research overall: It was reported in a later analysis that the same platform had been used for the 90 to 150 validation repertoires as for the roughly 670 first-cohort repertoires. Findings and caveats of the study: The CMV antigen specificity of a few CMV-associated chains was confirmed through in vitro analysis. Rarity marked most TCR sequences, yet some public TCRs occurred in many donors.

Here immunoSEQ multiplex PCR was the method, and the copy in TCRdb shows in-frame clones only, minus some. The sample has some 140,000 clones; about 83% are singletons. Donors came from a validation cohort of some 130 subjects, distinct from the first 666-subject cohort. A word on this clone: Its specificity is unknown.

This receptor was identified in a woman in her 30s in good health and CMV-seronegative. The material sequenced was PBMCs.

CDR3 loop: CASSPMGDSYEQYF. The CDR3 bases are TGTGCCAGCTCACCAATGGGGGACAGTTACGAGCAGTACTTC. V usage is TRBV18 and J usage is TRBJ2-7, with TRBD1 identical over 7 bases. The CDR3 contains 14 residues. Trimming at V came to 2 bases and at J to 4 bases, leaving 5 bases not matched to a gene. The germline V gene encodes CDR1 KGHSH and CDR2 LQKENI.